The 2 T cell receptor beta chains reported below all come from one sample, sequenced in a study of T-cell reconstitution after alpha-beta-depleted transplantation in children listed by TCRdb under 2016. The treatment or condition label on this specimen signifies: allogeneic hematopoietic cell transplantation with graft depleted of TCRalphabeta T cells and CD19 B cells. The library relied on PCR. Sequencing took place on an Illumina HiSeq 2500. TCR library preparation used molecular barcoding, with unique molecular identifiers applied to normalize quantification of the TCRbeta repertoire. The public reads were reanalyzed by TCRdb: fastp trimming at Q25, MiXCR alignment, in-frame beta chains only. Rows with a matching CDR3 protein are joined into one entry that keeps the most common DNA and genes. This sample gives 240,000 or so distinct CDR3 sequences in total; just under 8.5% of them show up just once. About 6.4% of the sample is held by the ten biggest clonotypes.

Material: PBMCs, mostly from graft donor cells, obtained 180 days after TCRalphabeta/CD19-depleted stem cell transplant. Receptors originate from a male patient aged 10 to 17 who had a stem cell transplant for acute lymphoblastic leukemia, so the T cells may come from the graft donor.

This clonotype was recorded at least ten times. The V gene is TRBV19, the J gene TRBJ1-4; D uncertain. Trimming left V 3 bases short and J 2 bases short, with 10 bases between. In germline, CDR1 is LNHDA, CDR2 SQIVND (reference sequence). The CDR3 contains 15 residues. The CDR3 is CASSIPGFTNEKLFF. The CDR3 nucleotides read TGTGCCAGTAGTATTCCGGGGTTCACTAATGAAAAACTGTTTTTT.

This clonotype occurred many times. The rearrangement links TRBV28 to TRBJ2-5; D may be TRBD1 (5 bases). V lost 3 bases and J lost 5, with 19 bases in between. Germline V lookup: CDR1 MDHEN, CDR2 SYDVKM. This CDR3 is 16 amino acids long. The CDR3 bases are TGTGCCAGCAGTTTTCCAGTGCCAGGGTCGGTCGAGACCCAGTACTTC. This codes for CASSFPVPGSVETQYF.